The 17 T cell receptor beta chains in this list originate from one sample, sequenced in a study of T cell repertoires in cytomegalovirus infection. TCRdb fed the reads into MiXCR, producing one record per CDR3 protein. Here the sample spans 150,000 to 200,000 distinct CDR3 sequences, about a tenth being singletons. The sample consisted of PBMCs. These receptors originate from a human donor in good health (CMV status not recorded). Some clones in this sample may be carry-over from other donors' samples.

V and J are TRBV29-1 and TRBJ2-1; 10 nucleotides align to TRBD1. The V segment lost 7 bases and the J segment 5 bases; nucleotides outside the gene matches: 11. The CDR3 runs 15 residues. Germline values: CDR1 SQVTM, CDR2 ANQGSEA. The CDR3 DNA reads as TGCAGCGCCGGTCTCTCCGGGACAGGGGACAATGAGCAGTTCTTC. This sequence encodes CSAGLSGTGDNEQFF.

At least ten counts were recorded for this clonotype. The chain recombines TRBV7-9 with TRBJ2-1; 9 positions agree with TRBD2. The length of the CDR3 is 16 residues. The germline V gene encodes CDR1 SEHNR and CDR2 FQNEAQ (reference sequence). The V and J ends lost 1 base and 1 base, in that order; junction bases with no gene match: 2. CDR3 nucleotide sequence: TGTGCCAGCAGCTTAGGCGGGGGGGAGTCCTACAATGAGCAGTTCTTC. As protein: CASSLGGGESYNEQFF. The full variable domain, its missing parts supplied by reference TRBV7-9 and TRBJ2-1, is DTGVSQNPRHKITKRGQNVTFRCDPISEHNRLYWYRQTLGQGPEFLTYFQNEAQLEKSRLLSDRFSAERPKGSFSTLEIQRTEQGDSAMYLCASSLGGGESYNEQFFGPGTRLTVL.

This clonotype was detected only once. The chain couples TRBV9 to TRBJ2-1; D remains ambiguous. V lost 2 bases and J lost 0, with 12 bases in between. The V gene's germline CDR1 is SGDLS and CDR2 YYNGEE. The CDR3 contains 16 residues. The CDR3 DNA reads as TGTGCCAGCAGCGTCGTAAGCTTGAGCTCCTACAATGAGCAGTTCTTC. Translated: CASSVVSLSSYNEQFF.

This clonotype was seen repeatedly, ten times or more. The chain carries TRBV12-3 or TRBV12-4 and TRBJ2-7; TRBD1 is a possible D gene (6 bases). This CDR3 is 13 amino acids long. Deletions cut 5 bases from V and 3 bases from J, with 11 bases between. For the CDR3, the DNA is TGTGCCAGCAGTACTAGGGACAACTACGAGCAGTACTTC. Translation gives CASSTRDNYEQYF.

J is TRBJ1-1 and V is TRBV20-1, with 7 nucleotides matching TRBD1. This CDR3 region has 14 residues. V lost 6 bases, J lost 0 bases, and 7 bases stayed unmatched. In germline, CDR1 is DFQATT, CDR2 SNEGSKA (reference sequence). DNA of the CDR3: TGCAGTGCCAGGAACAGGGGTATGAACACTGAAGCTTTCTTT. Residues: CSARNRGMNTEAFF.

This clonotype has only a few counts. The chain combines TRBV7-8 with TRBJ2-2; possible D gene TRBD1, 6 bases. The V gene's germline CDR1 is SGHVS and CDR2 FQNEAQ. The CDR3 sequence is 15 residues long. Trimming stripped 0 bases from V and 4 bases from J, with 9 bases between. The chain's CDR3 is CASSLARQATGELFF. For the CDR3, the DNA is TGTGCCAGCAGCTTAGCGCGACAGGCCACCGGGGAGCTGTTTTTT.

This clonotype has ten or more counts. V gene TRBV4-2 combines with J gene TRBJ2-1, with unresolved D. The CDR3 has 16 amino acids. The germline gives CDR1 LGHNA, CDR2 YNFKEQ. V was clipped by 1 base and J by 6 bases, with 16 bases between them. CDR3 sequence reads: CASSQGLHEASNEQFF. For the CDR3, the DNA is TGTGCCAGCAGCCAAGGACTCCACGAGGCCAGCAATGAGCAGTTCTTC.

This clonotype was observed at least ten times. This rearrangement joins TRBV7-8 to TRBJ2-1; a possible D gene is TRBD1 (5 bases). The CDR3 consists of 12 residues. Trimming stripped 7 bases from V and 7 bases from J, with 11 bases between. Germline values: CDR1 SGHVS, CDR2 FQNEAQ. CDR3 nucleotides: TGTGCCAGCAACGATAGGGGTAATGAGCAGTTCTTC. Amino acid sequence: CASNDRGNEQFF.

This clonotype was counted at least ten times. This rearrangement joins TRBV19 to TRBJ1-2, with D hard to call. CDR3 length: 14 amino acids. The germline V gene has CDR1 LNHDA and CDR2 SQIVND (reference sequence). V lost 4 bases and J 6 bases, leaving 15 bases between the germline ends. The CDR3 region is CASSTRTEDHGYTF. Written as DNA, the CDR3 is TGTGCCAGTAGTACTAGGACGGAGGACCATGGCTACACCTTC.

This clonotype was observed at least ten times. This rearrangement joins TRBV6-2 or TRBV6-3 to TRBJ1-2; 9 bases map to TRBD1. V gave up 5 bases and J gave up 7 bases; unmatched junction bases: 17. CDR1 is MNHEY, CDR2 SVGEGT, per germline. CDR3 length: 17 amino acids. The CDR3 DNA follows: TGTGCCAGCAGTCGAAGACAGGGGGAACAACTAGGGGCTGGCTACACCTTC. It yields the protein CASSRRQGEQLGAGYTF.

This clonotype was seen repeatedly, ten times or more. DNA of the CDR3: TGTGCCAGCACAAAAGGGACAGAGGAAGCTTTCTTT. Amino acids: CASTKGTEEAFF. This chain joins TRBV7-9 and TRBJ1-1, with TRBD1 identical over 7 bases. Germline assignment: CDR1 SEHNR and CDR2 FQNEAQ (reference sequence). This CDR3 contains 12 residues. The junction had 7 bases not matched to a gene; V was cut back by 7 bases and J by 8 bases.

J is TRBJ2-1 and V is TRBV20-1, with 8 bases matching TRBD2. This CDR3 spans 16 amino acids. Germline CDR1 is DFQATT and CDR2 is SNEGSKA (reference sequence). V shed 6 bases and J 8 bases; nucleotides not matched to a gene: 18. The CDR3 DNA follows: TGCAGTGCCACCGGAACTCAAGCGGGAGCTCCAGATGAGCAGTTCTTC. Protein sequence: CSATGTQAGAPDEQFF.

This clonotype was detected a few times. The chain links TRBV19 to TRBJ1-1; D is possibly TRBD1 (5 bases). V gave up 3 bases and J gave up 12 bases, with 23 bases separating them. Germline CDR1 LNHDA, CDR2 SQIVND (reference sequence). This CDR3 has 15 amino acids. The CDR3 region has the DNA TGTGCCAGTAGTATGGCCCCCGGGGAGGGGAGTTCGACTTTCTTT. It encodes CASSMAPGEGSSTFF.

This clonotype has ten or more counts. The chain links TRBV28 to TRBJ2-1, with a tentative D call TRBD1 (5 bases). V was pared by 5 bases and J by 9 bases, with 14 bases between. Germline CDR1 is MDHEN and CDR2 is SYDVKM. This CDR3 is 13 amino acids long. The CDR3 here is CASSPVGQGEQFF. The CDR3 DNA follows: TGTGCCAGCAGTCCCGTGGGGCAGGGTGAGCAGTTCTTC.

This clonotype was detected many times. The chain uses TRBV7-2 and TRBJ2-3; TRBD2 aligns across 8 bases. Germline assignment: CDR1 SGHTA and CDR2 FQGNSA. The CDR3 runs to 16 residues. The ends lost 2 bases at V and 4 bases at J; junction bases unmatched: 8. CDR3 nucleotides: TGTGCCAGCAGCTTATTTTCCGGGGGGGCGTCAGATACGCAGTATTTT. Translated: CASSLFSGGASDTQYF.

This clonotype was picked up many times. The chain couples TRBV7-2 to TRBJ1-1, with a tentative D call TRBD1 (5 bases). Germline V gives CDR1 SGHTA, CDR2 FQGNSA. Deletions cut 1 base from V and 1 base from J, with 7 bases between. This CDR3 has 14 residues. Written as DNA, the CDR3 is TGTGCCAGCAGCTTAGGGGGCGCGAACACTGAAGCTTTCTTT. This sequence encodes CASSLGGANTEAFF.

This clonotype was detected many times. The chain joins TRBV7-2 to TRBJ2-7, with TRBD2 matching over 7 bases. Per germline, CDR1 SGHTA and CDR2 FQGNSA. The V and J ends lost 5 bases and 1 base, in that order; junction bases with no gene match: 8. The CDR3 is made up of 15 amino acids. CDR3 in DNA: TGTGCCAGCAGCCGGGACTATGGGATGTCCTACGAGCAGTACTTC. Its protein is CASSRDYGMSYEQYF.